This T cell receptor (beta chain) was sequenced during a study of human T cells and chemical hapten exposure. Many counts were recorded for this clonotype. The time point was: patch test 2, 6 weeks after DPC sensitization. Documented treatment: therapeutic diphenylcyclopropenone sensitization with weekly scalp DPC. Blood draws came first, before each patch test. The CDR3 is 14 residues long. The V segment lost 7 bases and the J segment 6 bases; nucleotides outside the gene matches: 9. Germline CDR1 and CDR2: MDHEN and SYDVKM. Library preparation tagged each individual cDNA molecule with a unique molecular identifier. TCRdb reprocessed the RACE reads via MiXCR and lists one record per CDR3 protein. The sample shows just over 350,000 distinct CDR3 sequences, 6% to 7% of them seen only once.

The TCR comes from a woman aged 18-35 years with alopecia areata. Some clones in this sample may be carry-over from other donors' samples. V and J are TRBV28 and TRBJ2-1; 7 bases are a match to TRBD2. The sample here was whole blood, taken in connection with sensitization to the hapten diphenylcyclopropenone (DPC). This chain's CDR3 is CASNLPGTINEQFF. The CDR3 DNA reads TGTGCCAGCAACCTGCCCGGGACTATCAATGAGCAGTTCTTC.